A selection of T cell receptor beta chains follows, all from one sample in a study of blood T cell repertoires in COVID-19. This table comes from immunoSEQ multiplex PCR, and its TCRdb copy is limited to in-frame clones, with some not included. Of about 200,000 clones listed, approximately 85% are singletons. The sequencing sample was made of peripheral blood. These receptors were collected from a human donor with active or convalescent COVID-19. The donor label of this sample is uncertain. The CDR3 runs from the conserved cysteine through the conserved F or W. The order of the fields is D gene, V gene, clone size, CDR3 length, J gene, CDR3 DNA, CDR3 protein. D genes are given only for firm matches. Where a row states a size, it is once, few, many or the class of an expanded clone; other rows omit it.

D: .; V: TRBV5-4; size: .; length: 14; J: TRBJ2-1; DNA: TGTGCCAGCAGCTTGGTACAGGAAAACAATGAGCAGTTCTTC; CDR3: CASSLVQENNEQFF
D: TRBD1; V: TRBV27; size: few; length: 15; J: TRBJ1-1; DNA: TGTGCCAGCAGGACACGGGACAGGGGATACACTGAAGCTTTCTTT; CDR3: CASRTRDRGYTEAFF
D: .; V: TRBV29-1; size: .; length: 13; J: TRBJ2-7; DNA: TGCAGCGTTCCCCAACAGGGAGGGTACGAGCAGTACTTC; CDR3: CSVPQQGGYEQYF
D: .; V: TRBV20-1; size: .; length: 16; J: TRBJ2-7; DNA: TGCAGTGCTAGTCCAATTGCGGGGCGGTCCTCCTACGAGCAGTACTTC; CDR3: CSASPIAGRSSYEQYF
D: .; V: TRBV7-2; size: .; length: 13; J: TRBJ2-5; DNA: TGTGCCAGCGGAGATCGGAGCCAAGAGACCCAGTACTTC; CDR3: CASGDRSQETQYF
D: TRBD2; V: TRBV7-9; size: many; length: 15; J: TRBJ2-3; DNA: TGTGCCAGCAGCTTCGGACTAGCCCATGGAGATACGCAGTATTTT; CDR3: CASSFGLAHGDTQYF
D: .; V: TRBV28; size: .; length: 15; J: TRBJ1-2; DNA: TGTGCCAGCAGTTTGTTAGACCTAGACGGCTATGGCTACACCTTC; CDR3: CASSLLDLDGYGYTF
D: .; V: TRBV11-2; size: .; length: 11; J: TRBJ1-1; DNA: TGTGCCAGCAGCTTGGTCGGGGAAGCTTTCTTT; CDR3: CASSLVGEAFF
D: TRBD1; V: TRBV28; size: .; length: 15; J: TRBJ1-2; DNA: TGTGCCAGCAGATCCGCCGGACAGGGGGCACTTGGCTACACCTTC; CDR3: CASRSAGQGALGYTF
D: .; V: TRBV24-1; size: .; length: 15; J: TRBJ1-1; DNA: TGTGCCACCAGCCCCTCAGGAGGGACGGTTACTGAAGCTTTCTTT; CDR3: CATSPSGGTVTEAFF
D: .; V: TRBV19; size: .; length: 15; J: TRBJ2-1; DNA: TGTGCCAGTAGCCTTAGCGGCCCCTCCTACAATGAGCAGTTCTTC; CDR3: CASSLSGPSYNEQFF
D: TRBD1; V: TRBV27; size: .; length: 13; J: TRBJ2-7; DNA: TGTGCCAGCAGGCGGACAGGGGGCGGCGAGCAGTACTTC; CDR3: CASRRTGGGEQYF
D: .; V: TRBV28; size: once; length: 15; J: TRBJ1-6; DNA: TGTGCCAGCAGTTTGCGGATAACGGATAATTCACCCCTCCACTTT; CDR3: CASSLRITDNSPLHF
D: TRBD2; V: TRBV3-1/TRBV3-2; size: .; length: 15; J: TRBJ2-1; DNA: TGTGCCAGCAGCCGGGCGGGGGGGATGTCGGATGAGCAGTTCTTC; CDR3: CASSRAGGMSDEQFF
D: .; V: TRBV19; size: .; length: 13; J: TRBJ1-1; DNA: TGTGCCAGTAATTGGGGAGATCACACTGAAGCTTTCTTT; CDR3: CASNWGDHTEAFF
D: TRBD1; V: TRBV14; size: few; length: 15; J: TRBJ1-6; DNA: TGTGCCAGCAGCCAGGGACAGGGGGTAGGATCACCCCTCCACTTT; CDR3: CASSQGQGVGSPLHF
D: TRBD1; V: TRBV7-3; size: .; length: 16; J: TRBJ2-1; DNA: TGTGCCAGCAGCCCCAATGCGGGACAGGGGTACAATGAGCAGTTCTTC; CDR3: CASSPNAGQGYNEQFF
D: TRBD2; V: TRBV11-2; size: .; length: 20; J: TRBJ2-2; DNA: TGTGCCAGCAGCTTAGATCTTCGCCGTACTAGCGGGAGCATCCACGGGGAGCTGTTTTTT; CDR3: CASSLDLRRTSGSIHGELFF
D: .; V: TRBV7-3; size: .; length: 13; J: TRBJ2-5; DNA: TGTGCCAGCAGCCCGGGTAGGAGGGAGACCCAGTACTTC; CDR3: CASSPGRRETQYF
D: .; V: TRBV4-3; size: .; length: 15; J: TRBJ2-2; DNA: TGCGCCAGCAGCCAAGGGAACAGAGATACCGGGGAGCTGTTTTTT; CDR3: CASSQGNRDTGELFF
D: TRBD1; V: TRBV4-1; size: .; length: 13; J: TRBJ1-1; DNA: TGCGCCAGCAACGGACAGGGCTACACTGAAGCTTTCTTT; CDR3: CASNGQGYTEAFF
D: TRBD2; V: TRBV3-1/TRBV3-2; size: .; length: 20; J: TRBJ2-7; DNA: TGTGCCAGCAGCCAAGACGCCGCAGCCAGACTAGCGGGAGCACCCTACGAGCAGTACTTC; CDR3: CASSQDAAARLAGAPYEQYF
D: .; V: TRBV19; size: few; length: 14; J: TRBJ1-2; DNA: TGTGCCAGTAGTATAGACCCCGATAGGGGAGGCTACACCTTC; CDR3: CASSIDPDRGGYTF
D: .; V: TRBV30; size: .; length: 13; J: TRBJ2-3; DNA: TGTGCCTGGAAGGGGCGAAACACAGATACGCAGTATTTT; CDR3: CAWKGRNTDTQYF
D: .; V: TRBV24-1; size: .; length: 16; J: TRBJ1-2; DNA: TGTGCCACCAGTGATTTTGGCCCCACCGGGTCCTATGGCTACACCTTC; CDR3: CATSDFGPTGSYGYTF
D: TRBD2; V: TRBV5-1; size: .; length: 14; J: TRBJ2-7; DNA: TGCGCCAGCAGCTTGGCTAGCGGGGACTACGAGCAGTACTTC; CDR3: CASSLASGDYEQYF